The clone carrying this T cell receptor (beta chain) was seen a few times. Its antigen is unknown. CDR3 length: 14 residues. Germline CDR1 is SEHNR and CDR2 is FQNEAQ (reference sequence). J was trimmed by 7 bases and V by 5 bases; bases with no gene match: 7. The PCR was carried out with 60 Vbeta primers and 13 Jbeta primers. TCRdb keeps only in-frame clones here, not all; method: immunoSEQ multiplex PCR. This sample has about 80,000 clones, with approximately 60% found just once. This sample was included in a study of cytomegalovirus exposure and HLA in healthy donors. As for the study in general: Across some 400 genotyped donors, about 81% landed in the Caucasian-associated ancestry cluster. The study's findings and limits: It is likely that the observed cluster of highly shared sequence variants was a sequencing artifact. Analysis performed later found 16,951 TCR beta sequences associated with HLA alleles at 0.05 false discovery rate. Trimming of TCR beta V- and J-genes showed a link, identified in a later analysis, to a missense DCLRE1C variant.

This receptor was identified in a male donor in good health and CMV-seropositive. The V and J genes are TRBV7-9 and TRBJ1-5; 8 nucleotides align to TRBD1. Material for sequencing was PBMCs. CDR3 in amino acids: CASSQGQEGQPQHF. The CDR3 DNA sequence: TGTGCCAGCAGCCAGGGACAGGAAGGACAGCCCCAGCATTTT.